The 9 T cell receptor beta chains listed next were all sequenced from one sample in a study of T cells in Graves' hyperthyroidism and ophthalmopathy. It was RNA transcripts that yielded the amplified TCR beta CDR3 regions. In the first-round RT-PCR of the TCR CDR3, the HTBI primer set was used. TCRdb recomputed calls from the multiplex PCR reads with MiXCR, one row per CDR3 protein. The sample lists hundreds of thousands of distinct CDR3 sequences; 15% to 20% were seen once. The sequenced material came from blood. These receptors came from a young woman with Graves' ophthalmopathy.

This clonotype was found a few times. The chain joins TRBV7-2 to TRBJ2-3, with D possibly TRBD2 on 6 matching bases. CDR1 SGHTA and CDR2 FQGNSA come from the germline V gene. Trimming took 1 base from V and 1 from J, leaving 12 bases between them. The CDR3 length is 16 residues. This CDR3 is CASSLDWGVRTDTQYF. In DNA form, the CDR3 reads TGTGCCAGCAGCTTAGATTGGGGGGTCCGCACAGATACGCAGTATTTT.

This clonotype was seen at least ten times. The CDR3, as DNA: TGCGCCAGCAGCTTGGAAAGTCCGCACCCTGAAGCTTTCTTT. Amino acids: CASSLESPHPEAFF. This chain links TRBV5-1 with TRBJ1-1; the D is unclear. The CDR3 is 14 residues long. Germline V gene data show CDR1 as SGHRS and CDR2 as YFSETQ. V was clipped by 0 bases and J by 6 bases, with 12 bases between them.

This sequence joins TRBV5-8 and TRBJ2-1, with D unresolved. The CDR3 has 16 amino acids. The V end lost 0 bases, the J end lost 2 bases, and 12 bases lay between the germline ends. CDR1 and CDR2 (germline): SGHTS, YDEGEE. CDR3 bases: TGTGCCAGCAGCTTGGTGGTATCAGCGCCCTACAATGAGCAGTTCTTC. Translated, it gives CASSLVVSAPYNEQFF.

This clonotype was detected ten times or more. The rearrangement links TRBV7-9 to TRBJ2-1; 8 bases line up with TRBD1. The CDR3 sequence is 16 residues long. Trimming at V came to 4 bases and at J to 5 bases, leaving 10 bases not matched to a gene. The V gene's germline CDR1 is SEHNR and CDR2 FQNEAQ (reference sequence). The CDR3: CASSSHDRGSNNEQFF. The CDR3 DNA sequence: TGTGCCAGCAGCTCCCACGACAGGGGCTCTAACAATGAGCAGTTCTTC.

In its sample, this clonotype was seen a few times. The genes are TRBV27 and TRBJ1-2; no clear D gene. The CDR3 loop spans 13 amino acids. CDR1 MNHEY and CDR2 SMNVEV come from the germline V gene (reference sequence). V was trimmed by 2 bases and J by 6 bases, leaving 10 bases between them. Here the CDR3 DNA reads TGTGCCAGCAGTTTAACCTGGCGCGATGGCTACACCTTC. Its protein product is CASSLTWRDGYTF.

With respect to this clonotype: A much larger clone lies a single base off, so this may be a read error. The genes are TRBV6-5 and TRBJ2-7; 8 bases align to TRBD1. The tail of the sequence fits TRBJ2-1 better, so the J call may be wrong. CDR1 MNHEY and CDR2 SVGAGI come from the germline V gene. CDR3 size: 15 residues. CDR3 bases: TGTGCCAGCAGCTTACTGAGGACAGGGAATTACGAGCAGTTCTTC. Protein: CASSLLRTGNYEQFF.

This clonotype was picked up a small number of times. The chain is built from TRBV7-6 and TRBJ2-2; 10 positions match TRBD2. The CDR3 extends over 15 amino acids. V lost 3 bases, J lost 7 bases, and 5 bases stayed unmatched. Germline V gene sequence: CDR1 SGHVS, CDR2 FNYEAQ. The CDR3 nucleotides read TGTGCCAGCAGCTTTCCTAGCGGGAGTATCGGGGAGCTGTTTTTT. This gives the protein CASSFPSGSIGELFF.

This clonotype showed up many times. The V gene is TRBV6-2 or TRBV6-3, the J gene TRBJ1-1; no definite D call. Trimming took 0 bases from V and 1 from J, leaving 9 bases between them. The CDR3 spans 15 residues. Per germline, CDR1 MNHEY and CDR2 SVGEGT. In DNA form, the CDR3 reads TGTGCCAGCAGTTACTCGAAGCTATCGAACACTGAAGCTTTCTTT. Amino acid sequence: CASSYSKLSNTEAFF.

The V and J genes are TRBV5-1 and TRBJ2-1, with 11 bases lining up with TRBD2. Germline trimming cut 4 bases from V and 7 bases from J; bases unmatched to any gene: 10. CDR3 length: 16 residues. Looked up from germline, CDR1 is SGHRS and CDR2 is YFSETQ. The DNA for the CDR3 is TGCGCCAGCAGCCTGATCGGGACTAGCGGAATGAATGAGCAGTTCTTC. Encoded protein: CASSLIGTSGMNEQFF.